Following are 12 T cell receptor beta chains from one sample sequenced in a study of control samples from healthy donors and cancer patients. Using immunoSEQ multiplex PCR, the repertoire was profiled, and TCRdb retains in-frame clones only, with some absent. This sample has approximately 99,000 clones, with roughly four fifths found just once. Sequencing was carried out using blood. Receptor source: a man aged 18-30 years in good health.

CDR3 amino acids: CATSGPSGTQYF. The CDR3 DNA reads TGTGCCACCAGTGGGCCTAGCGGTACGCAGTATTTT. The chain uses TRBV24-1 and TRBJ2-3; 7 bases match TRBD2. The CDR3 covers 12 residues. V dropped 5 bases and J dropped 8; count of bases not matched to a gene: 3. Germline CDR1 and CDR2: KGHDR and SFDVKD.

The CDR3 coding sequence is TGTGCCAGCAGCCACCCAGGGGACACTGAAGCTTTCTTT. This encodes CASSHPGDTEAFF. The chain employs TRBV4-2 and TRBJ1-1; TRBD1 is a possible D gene (6 bases). Germline V CDR1 and CDR2: LGHNA, YNFKEQ. V was clipped by 3 bases and J by 3 bases, with 8 bases between them. This CDR3 is 13 amino acids long.

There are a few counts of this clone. CDR3: CATSDGGTRGAPNEQFF. The CDR3 nucleotides read TGTGCCACCAGTGATGGGGGTACGCGGGGGGCCCCTAATGAGCAGTTCTTC. The chain couples TRBV24-1 to TRBJ2-1; 8 bases match TRBD2. The CDR3 spans 17 residues. The J segment lost 7 bases and the V segment lost 3 bases, leaving 13 bases of the junction unmatched. CDR1 and CDR2 from the germline V gene are KGHDR and SFDVKD.

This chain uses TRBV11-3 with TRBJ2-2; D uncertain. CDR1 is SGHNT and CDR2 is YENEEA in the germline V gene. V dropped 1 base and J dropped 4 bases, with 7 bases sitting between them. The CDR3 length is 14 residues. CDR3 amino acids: CASSLGPITGELFF. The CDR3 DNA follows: TGTGCCAGCAGCTTAGGACCCATCACCGGGGAGCTGTTTTTT. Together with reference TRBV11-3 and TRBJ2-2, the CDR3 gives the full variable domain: EAGVVQSPRYKIIEKKQPVAFWCNPISGHNTLYWYLQNLGQGPELLIRYENEEAVDDSQLPKDRFSAERLKGVDSTLKIQPAELGDSAVYLCASSLGPITGELFFGEGSRLTVL.

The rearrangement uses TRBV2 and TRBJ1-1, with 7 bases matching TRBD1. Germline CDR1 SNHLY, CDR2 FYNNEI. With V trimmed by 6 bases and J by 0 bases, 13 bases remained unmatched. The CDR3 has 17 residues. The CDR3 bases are TGTGCCAGCAGGGGTCTCCCCCCGGGACAGCTGAACACTGAAGCTTTCTTT. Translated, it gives CASRGLPPGQLNTEAFF.

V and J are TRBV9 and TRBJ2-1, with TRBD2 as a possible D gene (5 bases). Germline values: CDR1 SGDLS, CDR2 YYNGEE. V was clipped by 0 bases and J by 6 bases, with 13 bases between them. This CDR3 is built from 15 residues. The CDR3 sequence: CASSVGVASINEQFF. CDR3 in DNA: TGTGCCAGCAGCGTAGGGGTAGCGTCCATCAATGAGCAGTTCTTC.

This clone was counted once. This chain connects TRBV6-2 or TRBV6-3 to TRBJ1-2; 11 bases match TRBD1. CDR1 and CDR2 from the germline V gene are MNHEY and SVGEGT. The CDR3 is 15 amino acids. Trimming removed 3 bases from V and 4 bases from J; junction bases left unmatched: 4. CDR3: CASSYGQGATYGYTF. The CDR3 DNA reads TGTGCCAGCAGTTATGGACAGGGGGCGACCTATGGCTACACCTTC.

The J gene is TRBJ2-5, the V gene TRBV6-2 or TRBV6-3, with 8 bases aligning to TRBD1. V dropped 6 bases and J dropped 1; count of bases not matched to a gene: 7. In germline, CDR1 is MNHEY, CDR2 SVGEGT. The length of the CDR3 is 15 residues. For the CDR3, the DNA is TGTGCCAGCAGCCCCGGGACAGGCTTCCAAGAGACCCAGTACTTC. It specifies CASSPGTGFQETQYF.

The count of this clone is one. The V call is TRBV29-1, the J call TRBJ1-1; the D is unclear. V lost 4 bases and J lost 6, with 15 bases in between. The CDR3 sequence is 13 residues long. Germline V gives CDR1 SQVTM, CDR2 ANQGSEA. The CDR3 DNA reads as TGCAGCGTTGTTAGAGGTTGGAAGGCTGAAGCTTTCTTT. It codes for CSVVRGWKAEAFF.

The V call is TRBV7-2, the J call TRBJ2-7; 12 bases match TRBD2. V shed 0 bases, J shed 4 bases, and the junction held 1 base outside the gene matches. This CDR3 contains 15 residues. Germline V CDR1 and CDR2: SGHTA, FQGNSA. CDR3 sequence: CASSLATSGGYEQYF. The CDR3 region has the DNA TGTGCCAGCAGCTTAGCGACTAGCGGGGGATACGAGCAGTACTTC.

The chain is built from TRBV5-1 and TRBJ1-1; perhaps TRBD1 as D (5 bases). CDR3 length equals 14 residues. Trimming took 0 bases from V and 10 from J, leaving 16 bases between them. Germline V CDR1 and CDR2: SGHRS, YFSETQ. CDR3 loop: CASSLDGGRQGAFF. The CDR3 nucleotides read TGCGCCAGCAGCTTGGATGGGGGAAGGCAGGGAGCTTTCTTT. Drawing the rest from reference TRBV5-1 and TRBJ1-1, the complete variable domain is KAGVTQTPRYLIKTRGQQVTLSCSPISGHRSVSWYQQTPGQGLQFLFEYFSETQRNKGNFPGRFSGRQFSNSRSEMNVSTLELGDSALYLCASSLDGGRQGAFFGQGTRLTVV.

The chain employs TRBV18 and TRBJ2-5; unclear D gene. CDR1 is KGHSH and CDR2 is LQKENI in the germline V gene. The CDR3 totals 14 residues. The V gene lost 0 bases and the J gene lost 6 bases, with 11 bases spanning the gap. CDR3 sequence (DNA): TGTGCCAGCTCACCACCGCTTCACCTACAGACCCAGTACTTC. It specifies CASSPPLHLQTQYF.